The T cell receptor beta chain under discussion was sequenced for a study of blood T cell repertoires in COVID-19. Across the whole study: Samples of COVID-19 (acute and convalescent) were obtained from the United States, Italy and Spain. Sources were T cells, B-cell-depleted T cells, or PBMCs; the material itself was cDNA or gDNA.

The CDR3 is 15 residues long. CDR1 SEHNR and CDR2 FQNEAQ come from the germline V gene (reference sequence). Trimming at V came to 2 bases and at J to 5 bases, leaving 4 bases not matched to a gene. Per the authors' pipeline: Using reference gene primer amplification, nucleated cell counts were estimated. Repertoires were generated with immunoSEQ multiplex PCR, while TCRdb's copy carries only in-frame clones and drops some. The DNA gave D and trimming, while V, J and clone size come from that table. Seen here are 280,000 or so clones, around 90% observed once, and the top ten hold 1.5% to 2%. The sequencing input was PBMCs or T cells enriched from blood (not recorded which). The receptor was derived from a woman aged 18-30 years with acute COVID-19. This chain connects TRBV7-9 to TRBJ2-7; TRBD2 agrees at 12 bases. The DNA of the CDR3 is TGTGCCAGCAGCTTACCGACTAGCGGGAGCAACGAGCAGTACTTC. It translates to CASSLPTSGSNEQYF.